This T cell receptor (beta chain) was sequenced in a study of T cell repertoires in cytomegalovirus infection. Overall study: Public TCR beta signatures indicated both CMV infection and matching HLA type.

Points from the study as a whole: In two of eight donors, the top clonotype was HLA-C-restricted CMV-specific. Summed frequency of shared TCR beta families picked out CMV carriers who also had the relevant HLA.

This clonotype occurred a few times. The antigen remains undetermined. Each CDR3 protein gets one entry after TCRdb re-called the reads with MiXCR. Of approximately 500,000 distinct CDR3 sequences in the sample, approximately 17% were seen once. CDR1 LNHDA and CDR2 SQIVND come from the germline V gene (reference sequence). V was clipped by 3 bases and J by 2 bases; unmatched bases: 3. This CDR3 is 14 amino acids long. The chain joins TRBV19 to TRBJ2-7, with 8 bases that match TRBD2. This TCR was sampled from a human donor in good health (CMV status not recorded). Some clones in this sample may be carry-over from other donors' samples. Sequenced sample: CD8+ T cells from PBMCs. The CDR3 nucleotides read TGTGCCAGTAGTATGGGAGCGGGAGCCTACGAGCAGTACTTC. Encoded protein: CASSMGAGAYEQYF. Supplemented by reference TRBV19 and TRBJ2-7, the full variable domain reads DGGITQSPKYLFRKEGQNVTLSCEQNLNHDAMYWYRQDPGQGLRLIYYSQIVNDFQKGDIAEGYSVSREKKESFPLTVTSAQKNPTAFYLCASSMGAGAYEQYFGPGTRLTVT.